This TCR beta chain derives from a study of response to subunit inactivated influenza vaccine. Study-level findings and limits: Authors suggested few new T cells are recruited by each seasonal influenza vaccination.

TCRdb processed the RT-PCR reads anew with MiXCR; each CDR3 protein has one entry. The data hold fewer than 750,000 distinct CDR3 sequences, with 12% to 15% observed a single time. The sample holds a few counts of this clonotype. Its antigen is still unknown. CDR1 is SGDLS, CDR2 YYNGEE, per germline. The CDR3 is made up of 15 amino acids. The germline V and J ends were trimmed by 2 bases and 6 bases, with 14 bases remaining between them. The sample consisted of PBMCs from blood, taken roughly 12 days after vaccination. The rearrangement links TRBV9 to TRBJ2-2, with a tentative D call TRBD2 (6 bases). This TCR was sampled from a man aged 45 to 65 who received an inactivated influenza vaccine. The DNA for the CDR3 is TGTGCCAGCAGCGTGGGGGGACTGGGAGCCGGGGAGCTGTTTTTT. This sequence encodes CASSVGGLGAGELFF.